These T cell receptor beta chains were read from a single sample in a study of CXCR3-negative and CXCR3-positive naive CD8 T cells. From the 5' RACE reads, TCRdb lists one entry per CDR3 protein and no DNA. The table counts 70,000 to 95,000 distinct CDR3 sequences; over 1.5% lies in the top ten. The sample was naive CXCR3- CD8+ T cells from blood. The receptors come from a human donor in good health. Some clones in this sample may be carry-over from other donors' samples. CDR3s include the opening cysteine and the closing phenylalanine or tryptophan. Fields, in order: CDR3 protein, V gene, J gene.

CDR3: CASTGLAGNEQFF
V: TRBV11-2
J: TRBJ2-1

CDR3: CASSFLTGPQETQYF
V: TRBV5-5
J: TRBJ2-5

CDR3: CASSHFGTDPEAFF
V: TRBV4-2
J: TRBJ1-1

CDR3: CASSQVGTDTQYF
V: TRBV7-2
J: TRBJ2-3

CDR3: CASSVDTYYEQYF
V: TRBV9
J: TRBJ2-7

CDR3: CSVEKQENTEAFF
V: TRBV29-1
J: TRBJ1-1

CDR3: CASSGDRENTGELFF
V: TRBV7-9
J: TRBJ2-2

CDR3: CASSQDLYRDNEQFF
V: TRBV3-1
J: TRBJ2-1

CDR3: CSVVLGYNEQFF
V: TRBV29-1
J: TRBJ2-1

CDR3: CASSLTSDNEQYF
V: TRBV28
J: TRBJ2-7

CDR3: CSVSPSGEETQYF
V: TRBV29-1
J: TRBJ2-5

CDR3: CASSAPGGVNEKLFF
V: TRBV7-2
J: TRBJ1-4

CDR3: CASSQDLWGSGYTF
V: TRBV14
J: TRBJ1-2

CDR3: CSASGLGEQYF
V: TRBV29-1
J: TRBJ2-7

CDR3: CASSIRGGDEQFF
V: TRBV5-6
J: TRBJ2-1

CDR3: CSVEDEAVSSFF
V: TRBV29-1
J: TRBJ2-1

CDR3: CATSPGDGTGELFF
V: TRBV15
J: TRBJ2-2

CDR3: CASNQKLGTGELFF
V: TRBV7-9
J: TRBJ2-2

CDR3: CASSQDLRAYEQYF
V: TRBV14
J: TRBJ2-7

CDR3: CASSQGPGAEAFF
V: TRBV4-2
J: TRBJ1-1